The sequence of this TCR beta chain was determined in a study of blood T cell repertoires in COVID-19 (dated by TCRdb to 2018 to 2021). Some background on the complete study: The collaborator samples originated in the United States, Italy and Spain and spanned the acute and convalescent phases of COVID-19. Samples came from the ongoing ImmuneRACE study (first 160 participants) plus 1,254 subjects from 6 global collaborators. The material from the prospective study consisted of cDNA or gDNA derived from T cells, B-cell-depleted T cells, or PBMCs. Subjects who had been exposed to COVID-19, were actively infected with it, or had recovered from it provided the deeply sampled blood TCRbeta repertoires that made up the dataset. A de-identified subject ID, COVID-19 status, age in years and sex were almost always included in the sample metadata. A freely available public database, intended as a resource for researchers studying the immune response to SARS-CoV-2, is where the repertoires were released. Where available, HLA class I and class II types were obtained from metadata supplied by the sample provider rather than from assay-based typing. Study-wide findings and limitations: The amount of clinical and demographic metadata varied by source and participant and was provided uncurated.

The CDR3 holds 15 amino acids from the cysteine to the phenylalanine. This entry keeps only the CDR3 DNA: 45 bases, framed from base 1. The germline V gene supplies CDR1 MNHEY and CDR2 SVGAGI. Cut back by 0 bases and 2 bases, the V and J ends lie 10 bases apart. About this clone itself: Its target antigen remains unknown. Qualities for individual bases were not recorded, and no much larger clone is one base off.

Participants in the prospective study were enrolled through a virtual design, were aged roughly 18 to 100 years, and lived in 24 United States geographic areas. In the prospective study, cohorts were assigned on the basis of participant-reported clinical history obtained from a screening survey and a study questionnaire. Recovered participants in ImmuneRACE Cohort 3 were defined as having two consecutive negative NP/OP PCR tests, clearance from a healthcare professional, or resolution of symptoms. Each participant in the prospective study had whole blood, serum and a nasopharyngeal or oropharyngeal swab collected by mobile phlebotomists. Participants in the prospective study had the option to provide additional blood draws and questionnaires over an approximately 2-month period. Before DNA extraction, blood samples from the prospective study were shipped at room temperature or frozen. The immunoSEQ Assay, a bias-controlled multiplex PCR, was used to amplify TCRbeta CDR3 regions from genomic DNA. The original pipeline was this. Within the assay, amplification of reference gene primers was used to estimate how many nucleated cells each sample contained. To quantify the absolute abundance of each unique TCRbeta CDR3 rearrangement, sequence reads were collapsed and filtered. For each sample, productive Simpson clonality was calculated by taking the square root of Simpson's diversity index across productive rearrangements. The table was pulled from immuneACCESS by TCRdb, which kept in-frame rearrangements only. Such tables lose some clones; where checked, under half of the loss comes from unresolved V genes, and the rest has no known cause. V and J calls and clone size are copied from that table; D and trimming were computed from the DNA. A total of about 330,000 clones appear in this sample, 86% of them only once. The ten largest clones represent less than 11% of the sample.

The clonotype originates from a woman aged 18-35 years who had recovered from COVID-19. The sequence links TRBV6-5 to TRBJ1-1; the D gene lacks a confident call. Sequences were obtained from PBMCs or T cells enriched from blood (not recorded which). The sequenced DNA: TGTGCCAGCAGTTACTCCCACTATAAAAACACTGAAGCTTTCTTT. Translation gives CASSYSHYKNTEAFF.